This T cell receptor (beta chain) was documented in a study of T cells after yellow fever vaccination. This CDR3 is 15 amino acids long. V dropped 4 bases and J dropped 3; count of bases not matched to a gene: 3. CDR1 and CDR2 from the germline V gene are SGHDN and FVKESK. MiXCR, run by TCRdb on the 5' RACE reads, gives a single entry per CDR3 protein. The table shows roughly 63,000 distinct CDR3 sequences, with 6% to 7.5% occurring only once. This clonotype was seen repeatedly, ten times or more. The sequence was collected from a man in his thirties or forties who received the YFV17D yellow fever vaccine. The sample consisted of CD8+ T cells sorted from PBMCs, taken 15 days after the yellow fever booster vaccination. The J gene is TRBJ2-2, the V gene TRBV14; 9 bases are shared with TRBD2. The CDR3 sequence: CASSLIAGDTGELFF. In DNA form, the CDR3 reads TGTGCCAGCAGCCTCATAGCGGGAGACACCGGGGAGCTGTTTTTT.